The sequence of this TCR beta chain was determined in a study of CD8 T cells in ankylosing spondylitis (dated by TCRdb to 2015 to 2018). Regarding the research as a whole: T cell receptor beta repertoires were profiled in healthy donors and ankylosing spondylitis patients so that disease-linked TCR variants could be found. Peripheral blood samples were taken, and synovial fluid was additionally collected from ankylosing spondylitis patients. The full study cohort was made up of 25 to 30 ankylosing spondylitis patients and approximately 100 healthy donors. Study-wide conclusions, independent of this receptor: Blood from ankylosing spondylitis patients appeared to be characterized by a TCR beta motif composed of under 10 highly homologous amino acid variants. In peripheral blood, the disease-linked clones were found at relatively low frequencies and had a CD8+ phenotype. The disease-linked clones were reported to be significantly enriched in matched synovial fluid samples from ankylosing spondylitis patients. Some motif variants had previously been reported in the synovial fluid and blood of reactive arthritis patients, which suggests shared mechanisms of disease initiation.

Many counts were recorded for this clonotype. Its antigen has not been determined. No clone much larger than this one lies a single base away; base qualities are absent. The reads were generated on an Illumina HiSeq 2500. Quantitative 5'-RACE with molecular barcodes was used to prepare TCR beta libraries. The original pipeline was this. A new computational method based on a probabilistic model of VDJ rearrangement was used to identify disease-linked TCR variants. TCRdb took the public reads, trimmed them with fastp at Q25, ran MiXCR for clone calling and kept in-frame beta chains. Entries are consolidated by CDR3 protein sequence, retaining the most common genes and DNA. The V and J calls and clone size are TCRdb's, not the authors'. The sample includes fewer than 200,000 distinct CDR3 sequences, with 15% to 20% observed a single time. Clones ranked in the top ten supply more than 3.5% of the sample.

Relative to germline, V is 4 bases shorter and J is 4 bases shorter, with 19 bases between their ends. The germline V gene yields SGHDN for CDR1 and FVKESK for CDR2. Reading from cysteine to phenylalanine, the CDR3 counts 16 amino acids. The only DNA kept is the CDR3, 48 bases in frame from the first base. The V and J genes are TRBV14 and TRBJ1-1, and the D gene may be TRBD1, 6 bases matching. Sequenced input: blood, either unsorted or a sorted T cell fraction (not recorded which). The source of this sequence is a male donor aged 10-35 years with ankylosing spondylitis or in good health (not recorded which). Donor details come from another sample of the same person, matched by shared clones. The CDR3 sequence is CASSRGPLRGITEAFF. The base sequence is TGTGCCAGCAGCCGAGGACCCCTAAGGGGGATCACTGAAGCTTTCTTT.